This T cell receptor beta chain emerged from a study of molecular identifiers for immune sequencing clone quantification. Overall study: Four of five splits of RNA from approximately 20,000 or 98,000 naive CD8 cells were sequenced in replicates. Whole-study results and caveats: Clones carrying above 20 RNA copies accounted for over 99% of effector molecules, under 1% in naive cells. One cell's worth of spiked Jurkat TCR RNA was reportedly detectable among 1 million or so naive cells.

One entry per CDR3 protein, called by TCRdb with MiXCR from the PCR reads. The table shows some 580,000 distinct CDR3 sequences, with 25% occurring only once. Isolation of naive CD8 T cells was achieved by sorting on a CD8+CD4-CCR7+CD45RA+ phenotype. About this clonotype: Its antigen remains unknown.

Sequencing input: naive CD8+ T cells from blood, with Jurkat cell RNA spiked in. Subset reported: FACS-sorted CD8+CD4-CCR7+CD45RA+ naive T cells. The source is a human donor in good health. Some libraries in this study had Jurkat cell RNA spiked in.

The CDR3 spells CASSSLAPADAQYF. For the CDR3, the DNA is TGTGCCAGCAGTTCGTTGGCCCCGGCGGACGCGCAGTACTTC. The chain carries TRBV12-3 or TRBV12-4 and TRBJ2-7; D not certain. Trimming left V 4 bases short and J 9 bases short, with 19 bases between. CDR3 length: 14 residues.